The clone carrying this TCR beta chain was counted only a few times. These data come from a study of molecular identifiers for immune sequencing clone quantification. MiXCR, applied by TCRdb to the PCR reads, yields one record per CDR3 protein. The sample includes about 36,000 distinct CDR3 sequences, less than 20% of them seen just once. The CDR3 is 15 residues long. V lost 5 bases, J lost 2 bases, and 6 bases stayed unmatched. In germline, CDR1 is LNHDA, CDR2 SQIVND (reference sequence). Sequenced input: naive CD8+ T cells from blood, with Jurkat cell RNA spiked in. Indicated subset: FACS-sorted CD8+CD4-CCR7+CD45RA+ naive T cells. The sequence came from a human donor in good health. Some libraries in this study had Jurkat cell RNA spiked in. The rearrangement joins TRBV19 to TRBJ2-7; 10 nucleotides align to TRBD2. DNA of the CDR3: TGTGCCAGTAGTGTAGCGGGAGGACCCCCCTACGAGCAGTACTTC. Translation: CASSVAGGPPYEQYF.